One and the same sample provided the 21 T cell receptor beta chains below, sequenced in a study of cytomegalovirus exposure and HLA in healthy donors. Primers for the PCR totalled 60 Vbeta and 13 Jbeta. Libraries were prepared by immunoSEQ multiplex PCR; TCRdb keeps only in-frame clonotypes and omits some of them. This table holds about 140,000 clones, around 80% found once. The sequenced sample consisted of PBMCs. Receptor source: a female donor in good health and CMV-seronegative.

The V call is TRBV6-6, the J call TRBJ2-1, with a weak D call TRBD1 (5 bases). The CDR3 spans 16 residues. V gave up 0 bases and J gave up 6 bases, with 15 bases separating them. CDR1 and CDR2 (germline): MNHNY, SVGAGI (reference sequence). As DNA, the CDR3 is TGTGCCAGCAGTTACTCCCGACAGACGTCTGGCAATGAGCAGTTCTTC. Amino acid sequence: CASSYSRQTSGNEQFF.

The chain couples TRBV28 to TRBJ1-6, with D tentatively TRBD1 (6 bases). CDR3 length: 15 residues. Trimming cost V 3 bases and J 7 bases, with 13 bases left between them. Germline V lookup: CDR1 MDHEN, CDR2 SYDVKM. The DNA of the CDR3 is TGTGCCAGCAGTTTCCCGGACAGAGGGAATTCACCCCTCCACTTT. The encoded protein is CASSFPDRGNSPLHF.

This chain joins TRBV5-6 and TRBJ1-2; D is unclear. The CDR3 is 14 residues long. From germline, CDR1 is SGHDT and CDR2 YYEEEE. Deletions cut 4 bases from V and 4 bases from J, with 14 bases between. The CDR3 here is CASSHPRLLYGYTF. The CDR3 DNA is TGTGCCAGCAGCCATCCGCGACTGCTCTATGGCTACACCTTC.

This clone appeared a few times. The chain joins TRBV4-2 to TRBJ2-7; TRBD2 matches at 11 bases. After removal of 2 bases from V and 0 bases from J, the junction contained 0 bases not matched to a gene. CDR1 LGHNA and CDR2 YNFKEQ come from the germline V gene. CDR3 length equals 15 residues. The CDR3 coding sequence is TGTGCCAGCAGCCAAACTAGCGGGAGCTCCTACGAGCAGTACTTC. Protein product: CASSQTSGSSYEQYF.

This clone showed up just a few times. CDR3 residues: CASSPKSWGLGRTDTQYF. The CDR3 coding sequence is TGTGCCAGTAGTCCTAAATCTTGGGGACTAGGAAGGACAGATACGCAGTATTTT. The gene calls are TRBV19 and TRBJ2-3; 8 bases are a match to TRBD2. Trimming removed 5 bases from V and 3 bases from J; junction bases left unmatched: 16. The CDR3 is 18 residues long. Germline CDR1 is LNHDA and CDR2 is SQIVND (reference sequence).

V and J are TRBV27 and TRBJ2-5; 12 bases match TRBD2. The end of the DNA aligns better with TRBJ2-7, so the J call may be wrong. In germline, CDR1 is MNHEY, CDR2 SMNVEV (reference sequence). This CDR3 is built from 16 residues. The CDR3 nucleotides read TGTGCCAGCAGTATAAGATGGACTAGCGGGACCTACGAGCAGTACTTC. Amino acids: CASSIRWTSGTYEQYF.

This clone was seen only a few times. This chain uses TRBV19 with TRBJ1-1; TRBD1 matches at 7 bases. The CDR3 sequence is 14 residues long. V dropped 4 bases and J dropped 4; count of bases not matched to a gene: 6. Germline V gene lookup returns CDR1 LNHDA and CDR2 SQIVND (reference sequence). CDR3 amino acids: CASSNYRGGTEAFF. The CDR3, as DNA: TGTGCCAGTAGTAATTACAGGGGAGGCACTGAAGCTTTCTTT. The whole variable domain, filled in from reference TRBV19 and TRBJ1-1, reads DGGITQSPKYLFRKEGQNVTLSCEQNLNHDAMYWYRQDPGQGLRLIYYSQIVNDFQKGDIAEGYSVSREKKESFPLTVTSAQKNPTAFYLCASSNYRGGTEAFFGQGTRLTVV.

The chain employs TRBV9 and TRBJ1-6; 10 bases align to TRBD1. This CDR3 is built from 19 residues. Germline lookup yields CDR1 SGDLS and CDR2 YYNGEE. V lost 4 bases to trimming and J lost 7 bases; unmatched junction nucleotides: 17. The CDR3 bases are TGTGCCAGCAGCCCACGCGCCGGGACAGGGGTTTGGGGGAATTCACCCCTCCACTTT. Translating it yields CASSPRAGTGVWGNSPLHF.

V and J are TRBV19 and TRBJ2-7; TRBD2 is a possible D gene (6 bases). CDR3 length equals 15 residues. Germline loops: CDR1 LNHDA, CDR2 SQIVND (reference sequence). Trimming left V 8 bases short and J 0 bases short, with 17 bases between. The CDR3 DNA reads TGTGCCAGTGATGTCGGCGGGGCCTCCTCCTACGAGCAGTACTTC. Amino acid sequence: CASDVGGASSYEQYF.

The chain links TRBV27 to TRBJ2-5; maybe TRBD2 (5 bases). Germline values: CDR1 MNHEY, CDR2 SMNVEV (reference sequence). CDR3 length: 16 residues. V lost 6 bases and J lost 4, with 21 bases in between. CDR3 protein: CASSPRKGRWPETQYF. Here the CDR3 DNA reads TGTGCCAGCAGCCCCCGGAAAGGGAGATGGCCAGAGACCCAGTACTTC.

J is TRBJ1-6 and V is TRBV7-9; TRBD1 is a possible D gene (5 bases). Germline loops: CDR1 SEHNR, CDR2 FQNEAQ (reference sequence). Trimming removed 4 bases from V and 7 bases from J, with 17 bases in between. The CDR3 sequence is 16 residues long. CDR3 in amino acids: CASSSHWGRTNSPLHF. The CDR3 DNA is TGTGCCAGCAGCTCCCACTGGGGCAGGACAAATTCACCCCTCCACTTT.

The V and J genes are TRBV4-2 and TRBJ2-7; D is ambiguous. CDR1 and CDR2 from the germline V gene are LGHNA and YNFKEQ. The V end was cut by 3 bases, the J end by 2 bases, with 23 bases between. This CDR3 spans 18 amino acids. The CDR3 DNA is TGTGCCAGCAGCCAGAACCTCCCCCAGCGCCAGAGAACCTACGAGCAGTACTTC. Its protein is CASSQNLPQRQRTYEQYF.

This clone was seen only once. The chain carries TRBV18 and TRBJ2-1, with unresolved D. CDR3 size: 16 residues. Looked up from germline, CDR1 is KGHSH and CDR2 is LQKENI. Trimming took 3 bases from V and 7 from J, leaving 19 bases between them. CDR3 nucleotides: TGTGCCAGCTCACCGGTTACTGGGCACAGCTCTAATGAGCAGTTCTTC. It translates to CASSPVTGHSSNEQFF. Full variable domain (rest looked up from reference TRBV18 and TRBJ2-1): NAGVMQNPRHLVRRRGQEARLRCSPMKGHSHVYWYRQLPEEGLKFMVYLQKENIIDESGMPKERFSAEFPKEGPSILRIQQVVRGDSAAYFCASSPVTGHSSNEQFFGPGTRLTVL.

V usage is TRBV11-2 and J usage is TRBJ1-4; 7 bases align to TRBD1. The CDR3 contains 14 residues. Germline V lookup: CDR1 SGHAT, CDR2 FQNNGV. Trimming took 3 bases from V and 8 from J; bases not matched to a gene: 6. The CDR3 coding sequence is TGTGCCAGCAGCTTGAGGGGGCGCTGGGAAAAACTGTTTTTT. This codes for CASSLRGRWEKLFF.

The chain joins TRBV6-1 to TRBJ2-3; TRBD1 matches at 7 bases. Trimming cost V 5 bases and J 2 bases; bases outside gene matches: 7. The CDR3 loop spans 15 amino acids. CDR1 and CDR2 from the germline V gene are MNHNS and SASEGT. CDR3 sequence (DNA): TGTGCCAGCAGTAACCGGGACAGAATCACAGATACGCAGTATTTT. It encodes CASSNRDRITDTQYF.

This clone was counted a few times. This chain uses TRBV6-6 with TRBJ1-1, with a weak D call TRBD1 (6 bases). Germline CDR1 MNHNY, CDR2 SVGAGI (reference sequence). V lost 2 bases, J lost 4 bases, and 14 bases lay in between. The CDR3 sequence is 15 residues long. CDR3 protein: CASSYGGGLVTEAFF. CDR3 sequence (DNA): TGTGCCAGCAGTTACGGGGGCGGGTTGGTCACTGAAGCTTTCTTT.

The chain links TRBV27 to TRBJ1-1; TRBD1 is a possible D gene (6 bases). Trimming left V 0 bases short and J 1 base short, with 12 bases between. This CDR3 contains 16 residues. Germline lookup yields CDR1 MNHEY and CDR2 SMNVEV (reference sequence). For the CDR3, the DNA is TGTGCCAGCAGTTTATCCCCGGACAGTTCGAACACTGAAGCTTTCTTT. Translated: CASSLSPDSSNTEAFF.

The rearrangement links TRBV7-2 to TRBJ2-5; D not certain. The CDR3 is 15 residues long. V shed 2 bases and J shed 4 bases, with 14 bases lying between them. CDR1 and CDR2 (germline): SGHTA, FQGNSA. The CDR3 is CASSLIGGAPETQYF. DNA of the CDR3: TGTGCCAGCAGCTTAATCGGCGGAGCCCCAGAGACCCAGTACTTC.

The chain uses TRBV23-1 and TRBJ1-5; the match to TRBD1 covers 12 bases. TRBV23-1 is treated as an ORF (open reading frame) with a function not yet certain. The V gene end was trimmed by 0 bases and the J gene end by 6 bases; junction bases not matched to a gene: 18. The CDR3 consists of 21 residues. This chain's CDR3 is CASSQSLGPGQGAIWGQPQHF. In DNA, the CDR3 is TGCGCCAGCAGTCAATCCTTAGGACCGGGACAGGGGGCGATTTGGGGTCAGCCCCAGCATTTT.

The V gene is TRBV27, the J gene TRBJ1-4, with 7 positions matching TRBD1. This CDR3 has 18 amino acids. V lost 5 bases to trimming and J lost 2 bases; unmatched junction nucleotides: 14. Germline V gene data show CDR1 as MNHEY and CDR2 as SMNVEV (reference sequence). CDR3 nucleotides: TGTGCCAGCAGTCGACGCCGGGACAGAGTGGCGACTAATGAAAAACTGTTTTTT. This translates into CASSRRRDRVATNEKLFF.

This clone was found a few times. The CDR3 DNA is TGTGCCAGCAGTTACATAGGGGGTGGCTACACCTTC. Residues: CASSYIGGGYTF. The chain links TRBV6-5 to TRBJ1-2; TRBD1 might be the D (6 bases). Between the trimmed V and J ends, which lost 2 bases and 7 bases, there was a span of 8 bases. The CDR3 runs 12 residues. Germline values: CDR1 MNHEY, CDR2 SVGAGI.